The 11 T cell receptor beta chains presented below share a single source sample, sequenced in a study of regulatory T cells in long-lasting Graves disease. Construction of TCR beta libraries relied on iRepertoire HTBI primers and on Arm-PCR targeting CDR3 regions. TCRdb processed the multiplex PCR reads anew with MiXCR; each CDR3 protein has one entry. The top ten hold about 11% of the sample, which has almost 450,000 distinct CDR3 sequences, roughly 15% seen once. Time point given: newly diagnosed GD, antithyroid drugs for less than 3 months. The TCR library was made from RNA that had been extracted from PBMCs in TRIzol. In addition, the sample was reused for a study of T cells in Graves' hyperthyroidism and ophthalmopathy.

The sample here was peripheral blood mononuclear cells (PBMCs), taken at new diagnosis, from a patient treated with antithyroid drugs. Source of these receptors: a young woman with Graves disease.

The V call is TRBV7-2, the J call TRBJ2-1; D unresolved. The CDR3 has 14 residues. Trimming left V 2 bases short and J 7 bases short, with 12 bases between. CDR1 and CDR2 (germline): SGHTA, FQGNSA. As DNA, the CDR3 is TGTGCCAGCAGCTTAAACCCTTATTCTAATGAGCAGTTCTTC. Amino acid sequence: CASSLNPYSNEQFF.

This chain joins TRBV27 and TRBJ2-3; possible D gene TRBD2, 5 bases. The V and J ends lost 0 bases and 2 bases respectively, with 12 bases between them. CDR3 size: 16 residues. CDR1 MNHEY and CDR2 SMNVEV come from the germline V gene (reference sequence). CDR3 sequence reads: CASSLSPLANTDTQYF. The CDR3, as DNA: TGTGCCAGCAGTTTATCCCCCCTAGCCAACACAGATACGCAGTATTTT.

This clonotype was seen only a few times. The V call is TRBV11-2, the J call TRBJ1-6, with a weak D call TRBD1 (5 bases). V gave up 3 bases and J gave up 7 bases, with 13 bases separating them. The CDR3 extends over 15 amino acids. Germline V gene sequence: CDR1 SGHAT, CDR2 FQNNGV. The CDR3 nucleotides are TGTGCCAGCAGCTTGCACGAGGGGAGGAATTCACCCCTCCACTTT. Translation gives CASSLHEGRNSPLHF.

At least ten counts were recorded for this clonotype. This chain connects TRBV2 to TRBJ2-3, with 7 bases fitting TRBD2. The V gene end was trimmed by 8 bases and the J gene end by 0 bases; junction bases not matched to a gene: 8. This CDR3 has 15 residues. Germline V lookup: CDR1 SNHLY, CDR2 FYNNEI. In DNA form, the CDR3 reads TGTGCCAGCTTTGACGGTAGCGGGAGCACAGATACGCAGTATTTT. Translating it yields CASFDGSGSTDTQYF.

This clonotype occurred many times. The rearrangement links TRBV27 to TRBJ1-5; D is ambiguous. The CDR3 consists of 14 residues. The V gene lost 3 bases and the J gene lost 3 bases, with 9 bases spanning the gap. Germline CDR1 is MNHEY and CDR2 is SMNVEV (reference sequence). The CDR3 sequence: CASSFLGSNQPQHF. CDR3 coding DNA: TGTGCCAGCAGTTTCCTCGGGTCCAATCAGCCCCAGCATTTT.

Remarks on this clonotype: An end of the junction differs from the germline gene, which may be a read error. J is TRBJ2-2 and V is TRBV7-7, with unresolved D. CDR1 is SSHAT and CDR2 is FNYEAQ in the germline V gene (reference sequence). CDR3 length: 14 residues. CDR3 DNA: TGTGCTAGCAGCTTCCACGGCGACACCGGGGAGCTGTTTTTT. This codes for CASSFHGDTGELFF.

This clonotype was recorded many times. The V gene is TRBV18, the J gene TRBJ1-3, with no clear D. V lost 2 bases and J 0 bases, leaving 11 bases between the germline ends. Germline CDR1 is KGHSH and CDR2 is LQKENI. The CDR3 runs to 16 residues. This CDR3 is CASSPEVTVSGNTIYF. The CDR3 nucleotides read TGTGCCAGCTCACCAGAAGTGACGGTCTCTGGAAACACCATATATTTT.

This clonotype has a count of ten or more. V usage is TRBV2 and J usage is TRBJ2-1, with TRBD2 as a possible D gene (6 bases). The CDR3 extends over 18 amino acids. Trimming took 0 bases from V and 1 from J, leaving 16 bases between them. Germline V gene lookup returns CDR1 SNHLY and CDR2 FYNNEI. The CDR3 reads CASSEAAFVSGSYNEQFF. In DNA form, the CDR3 reads TGTGCCAGCAGTGAAGCTGCCTTTGTTAGCGGTTCCTACAATGAGCAGTTCTTC.

The genes are TRBV5-4 and TRBJ2-3; D call uncertain. Deletions cut 0 bases from V and 2 bases from J, with 13 bases between. The CDR3 runs to 16 residues. Looked up from germline, CDR1 is SGHNT and CDR2 is YYREEE (reference sequence). The CDR3 nucleotides are TGTGCCAGCAGCTTGGGTGGGTCTTGGGCCACAGATACGCAGTATTTT. It translates to CASSLGGSWATDTQYF.

This clonotype was seen at least ten times. V is TRBV18 and J is TRBJ2-2; no definite D call. The CDR3 spans 14 residues. The V gene's germline CDR1 is KGHSH and CDR2 LQKENI. Trimming removed 2 bases from V and 1 base from J, with 5 bases in between. CDR3 protein: CASSPYGNTGELFF. The CDR3 bases are TGTGCCAGCTCACCATACGGGAACACCGGGGAGCTGTTTTTT. Filled out from reference TRBV18 and TRBJ2-2, the complete variable domain reads NAGVMQNPRHLVRRRGQEARLRCSPMKGHSHVYWYRQLPEEGLKFMVYLQKENIIDESGMPKERFSAEFPKEGPSILRIQQVVRGDSAAYFCASSPYGNTGELFFGEGSRLTVL.

The V and J genes are TRBV7-9 and TRBJ1-2, with 8 bases aligning to TRBD1. The length of the CDR3 is 15 residues. CDR1 and CDR2 from the germline V gene are SEHNR and FQNEAQ (reference sequence). The V and J ends lost 8 bases and 2 bases, in that order; junction bases with no gene match: 10. CDR3 sequence reads: CASGGGQGANYGYTF. CDR3 in DNA: TGTGCCAGCGGGGGGGGGCAGGGGGCGAACTATGGCTACACCTTC.